A selection of T cell receptor beta chains follows, all from one sample in a study of blood T cell repertoires in COVID-19. Generated by immunoSEQ multiplex PCR, the TCRdb table keeps only in-frame clones and is missing some. The data show 110,000 or so clones, with 87% seen just once and roughly 2.2% held by the top ten. Sequences were obtained from peripheral blood. The receptors shown here come from a woman aged 45-65 years with acute or convalescent COVID-19. CDR3s include the opening cysteine and the closing phenylalanine or tryptophan. D genes are given only for firm matches. A row's size may be missing; if present it is once, few, many or a size class.

abundance	v_gene	d_gene	j_gene	CDR3aa	CDR3nt
-	TRBV12-3/TRBV12-4	-	TRBJ1-2	CASSAGGGGYTF	TGTGCCAGCAGTGCCGGGGGGGGAGGCTACACCTTC
-	TRBV30	-	TRBJ1-5	CAWSRERNQPQHF	TGTGCCTGGAGCCGAGAGAGAAATCAGCCCCAGCATTTT
-	TRBV7-9	-	TRBJ1-2	CASSSPGTNYGYTF	TGTGCCAGCAGCTCCCCCGGGACAAACTATGGCTACACCTTC
-	TRBV5-6	-	TRBJ1-3	CASSSRGFAGNTIYF	TGTGCCAGTTCCTCCAGGGGTTTCGCTGGAAACACCATATATTTT
-	TRBV3-1/TRBV3-2	TRBD2	TRBJ2-2	CASSHGAGGGGELFF	TGTGCCAGCAGCCACGGAGCGGGGGGAGGCGGGGAGCTGTTTTTT
-	TRBV30	TRBD1	TRBJ1-2	CAWRGDRGHRYGYTF	TGTGCCTGGAGGGGCGACAGGGGGCATCGGTATGGCTACACCTTC
-	TRBV5-6	-	TRBJ2-3	CASSATPRPADTQYF	TGTGCCAGCAGCGCGACTCCACGCCCGGCAGATACGCAGTATTTT
-	TRBV15	TRBD2	TRBJ2-7	CASSLGRDYEQYF	TGTGCCTCCAGTTTGGGGAGGGACTACGAGCAGTACTTC
-	TRBV18	TRBD1	TRBJ1-2	CASSLDRVYGYTF	TGTGCCAGCTCACTAGACAGGGTCTATGGCTACACCTTC
-	TRBV5-1	TRBD2	TRBJ2-3	CASSRRTSGTDTQYF	TGCGCCAGCAGCCGTCGGACTAGCGGCACAGATACGCAGTATTTT
-	TRBV5-1	-	TRBJ1-4	CASSLLGAGEKLFF	TGCGCCAGCAGCTTGTTGGGGGCTGGTGAAAAACTGTTTTTT
-	TRBV30	-	TRBJ1-1	CAWKSQGVVNTEAFF	TGTGCCTGGAAAAGTCAAGGGGTGGTGAACACTGAAGCTTTCTTT
-	TRBV7-2	TRBD2	TRBJ2-1	CASSLQGLAGDEQFF	TGTGCCAGCAGCTTACAAGGACTAGCGGGAGACGAGCAGTTCTTC
once	TRBV27	-	TRBJ1-3	CASSLKGAGNTIYF	TGTGCCAGCAGTTTAAAGGGAGCTGGAAACACCATATATTTT
-	TRBV3-1/TRBV3-2	TRBD1	TRBJ1-5	CASSPGGTNQPQHF	TGTGCCAGCAGTCCAGGGGGGACCAATCAGCCCCAGCATTTT
-	TRBV9	TRBD1	TRBJ2-6	CASSPRTGALGGANVLTF	TGTGCCAGCAGCCCACGGACAGGGGCGCTGGGTGGGGCCAACGTCCTGACTTTC
-	TRBV4-3	TRBD1	TRBJ1-2	CASSQAGQGKEGYTF	TGCGCCAGCAGCCAAGCGGGACAGGGGAAGGAGGGCTACACCTTC
-	TRBV7-9	-	TRBJ1-3	CASSSRGGSPGNTIYF	TGTGCCAGCAGCTCCCGGGGAGGGAGTCCTGGAAACACCATATATTTT
-	TRBV11-1	TRBD1	TRBJ1-2	CASSRGQGGYGYTF	TGTGCCAGCAGCCGAGGACAGGGAGGTTATGGCTACACCTTC
once	TRBV5-6	-	TRBJ2-1	CASSTGGGGYNEQFF	TGTGCCAGCAGCACCGGAGGGGGCGGTTACAATGAGCAGTTCTTC
few	TRBV20-1	-	TRBJ2-7	CSARSGHEQYF	TGCAGTGCCAGAAGCGGTCACGAGCAGTACTTC
-	TRBV14	TRBD1	TRBJ1-2	CASSHLTDRWGYGYTF	TGTGCCAGCAGCCATTTAACGGACAGGTGGGGGTATGGCTACACCTTC
-	TRBV30	-	TRBJ1-3	CAWKSSGNTIYF	TGTGCCTGGAAGAGCTCTGGAAACACCATATATTTT
-	TRBV19	-	TRBJ2-7	CASSNPGGAGAPYEQYF	TGTGCCAGTAGTAACCCGGGGGGAGCAGGGGCCCCCTACGAGCAGTACTTC
-	TRBV4-3	TRBD2	TRBJ2-5	CASSGTSGETQYF	TGCGCCAGCAGCGGGACTAGCGGGGAGACCCAGTACTTC
-	TRBV11-2	TRBD1	TRBJ1-1	CASLQGAVTEAFF	TGTGCCAGTCTGCAGGGGGCCGTGACTGAAGCTTTCTTT
-	TRBV19	TRBD2	TRBJ2-7	CASSIPTSGGANEQYF	TGTGCCAGTAGTATCCCAACTAGCGGGGGGGCAAACGAGCAGTACTTC
-	TRBV7-6	-	TRBJ2-5	CASPSETQYF	TGTGCCAGCCCCTCCGAGACCCAGTACTTC
-	TRBV10-3	TRBD2	TRBJ2-7	CATRGDGYYEQYF	TGTGCCACCCGGGGGGACGGCTACTACGAGCAGTACTTC
-	TRBV9	TRBD2	TRBJ2-2	CASSTGRSSGYTGELFF	TGTGCCAGCAGCACCGGGAGGTCTAGCGGGTACACCGGGGAGCTGTTTTTT
-	TRBV11-2	TRBD2	TRBJ2-1	CASSPSLAEYNEQFF	TGTGCCAGCAGCCCAAGTCTAGCGGAATACAATGAGCAGTTCTTC
-	TRBV6-1	-	TRBJ1-4	CASSEGGAGEKLFF	TGTGCCAGCAGTGAGGGAGGGGCCGGTGAAAAACTGTTTTTT
-	TRBV10-2	-	TRBJ1-2	CASSTGLYGYTF	TGCGCCAGCAGCACAGGCCTCTATGGCTACACCTTC
-	TRBV12-3/TRBV12-4	-	TRBJ2-1	CASSSLRLRQFF	TGTGCCAGCAGCTCTCTCCGACTCCGCCAGTTCTTC
-	TRBV3-1/TRBV3-2	TRBD2	TRBJ2-3	CASSWGSGASTDTQYF	TGTGCCAGCAGCTGGGGGAGCGGGGCTAGCACAGATACGCAGTATTTT
-	TRBV30	-	TRBJ1-1	CAWTGRGEAFF	TGTGCCTGGACTGGTAGGGGAGAAGCTTTCTTT
few	TRBV6-6	TRBD1	TRBJ2-7	CASSYSWDRGTYEQYF	TGTGCCAGCAGTTACTCGTGGGACAGGGGGACCTACGAGCAGTACTTC
-	TRBV30	TRBD1	TRBJ1-2	CAWSQGQGLDYTF	TGTGCCTGGAGTCAGGGACAGGGGTTGGACTACACCTTC
-	TRBV5-1	TRBD2	TRBJ2-7	CASSFGPGGRNVEYEQYF	TGCGCCAGCAGCTTTGGTCCGGGGGGGCGGAATGTAGAGTACGAGCAGTACTTC
-	TRBV19	-	TRBJ1-1	CASSIGSAEAFF	TGTGCCAGTAGTATCGGGTCAGCTGAAGCTTTCTTT